The entry that follows covers one TCR beta chain sequence. Its antigen is still unknown. For the second PCR, which ran for roughly 6 to 12 cycles, a sample-barcoded 5' primer and a J-beta primer mix were used. Researchers report that a template-switch adaptor with 12 random nucleotides tagged each cDNA molecule. MiXCR, run by TCRdb on the 5' RACE reads, gives a single entry per CDR3 protein. The sample contains about 680,000 distinct CDR3 sequences, over 45% of which appear only once. These data are taken from a study of blood T cells in healthy people across ages. Study-wide points: From one million sequenced T cells, diversity estimates were lower bounds. Higher naive T cell percentage went strongly together with higher TCR beta diversity.

The CDR3 totals 15 residues. CDR1 and CDR2 (germline): PRHDT, FYEKMQ (reference sequence). Each sample provided at least 5 micrograms of extracted total RNA. Sequencing used blood. This clonotype originated in an older woman in good health. This sequence joins TRBV13 and TRBJ2-4; D is uncertain. The J call is uncertain, as TRBJ2-7 better fits the DNA end. The CDR3 loop is CASSPTVGGSYEQYF. The CDR3 region has the DNA TGTGCCAGCAGCCCAACAGTGGGCGGTTCCTACGAGCAGTACTTC.